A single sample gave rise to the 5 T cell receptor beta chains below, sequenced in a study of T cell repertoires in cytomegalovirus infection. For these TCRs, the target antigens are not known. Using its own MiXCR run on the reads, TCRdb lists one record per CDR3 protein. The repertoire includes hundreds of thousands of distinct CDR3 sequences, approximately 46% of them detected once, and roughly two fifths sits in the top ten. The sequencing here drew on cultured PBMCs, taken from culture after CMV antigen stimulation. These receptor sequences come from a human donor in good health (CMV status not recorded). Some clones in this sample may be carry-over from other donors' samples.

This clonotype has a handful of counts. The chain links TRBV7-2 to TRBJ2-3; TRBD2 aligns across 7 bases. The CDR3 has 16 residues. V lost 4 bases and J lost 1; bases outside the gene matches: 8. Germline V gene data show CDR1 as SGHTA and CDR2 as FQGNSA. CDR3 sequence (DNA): TGTGCCAGCAGCTACCTCTGGGGGGGAGGCACAGATACGCAGTATTTT. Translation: CASSYLWGGGTDTQYF.

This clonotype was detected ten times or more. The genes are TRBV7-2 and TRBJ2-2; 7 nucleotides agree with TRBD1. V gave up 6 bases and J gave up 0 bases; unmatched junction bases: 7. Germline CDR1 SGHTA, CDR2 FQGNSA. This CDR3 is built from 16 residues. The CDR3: CASSRTGTANTGELFF. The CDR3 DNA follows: TGTGCCAGCAGTCGAACCGGGACAGCGAACACCGGGGAGCTGTTTTTT.

Here the CDR3 reads CASSPLYNTGELFF. CDR3 bases: TGTGCCAGCAGCCCCCTTTATAACACCGGGGAGCTGTTTTTT. The rearrangement links TRBV7-8 to TRBJ2-2; no firm D call. Trimming cost V 5 bases and J 2 bases, with 9 bases left between them. Per germline, CDR1 SGHVS and CDR2 FQNEAQ. The CDR3 extends over 14 amino acids. Drawing the rest from reference TRBV7-8 and TRBJ2-2, the complete variable domain is GAGVSQSPRYKVAKRGQDVALRCDPISGHVSLFWYQQALGQGPEFLTYFQNEAQLDKSGLPSDRFFAERPEGSVSTLKIQRTQQEDSAVYLCASSPLYNTGELFFGEGSRLTVL.

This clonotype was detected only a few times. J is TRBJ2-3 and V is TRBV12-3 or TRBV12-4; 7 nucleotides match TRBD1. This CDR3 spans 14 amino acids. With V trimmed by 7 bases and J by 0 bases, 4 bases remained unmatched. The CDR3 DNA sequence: TGTGCCAGCACCCTGACAGGGAGCACAGATACGCAGTATTTT. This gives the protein CASTLTGSTDTQYF.

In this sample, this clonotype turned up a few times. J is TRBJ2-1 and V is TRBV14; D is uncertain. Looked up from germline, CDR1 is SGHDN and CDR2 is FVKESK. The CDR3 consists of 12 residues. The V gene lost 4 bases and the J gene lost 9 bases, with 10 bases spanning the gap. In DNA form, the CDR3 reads TGTGCCAGCAGCCTCCCGTGGGGTGAGCAGTTCTTC. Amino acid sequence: CASSLPWGEQFF.